A selection of T cell receptor beta chains follows, all from one sample in a study of T cell responses to AZD1222 COVID-19 vaccine. Profiled with immunoSEQ multiplex PCR; TCRdb holds only in-frame clones, not every one. The data show 180,000 or so clones, around nine tenths seen once. Sample: peripheral blood, taken 28 days after the second AZD1222 dose. The receptor source for this set is an adult who received the AZD1222 COVID-19 vaccine. Each CDR3 is given with its conserved first and last residue. The order of the fields is V gene, D gene, J gene, clone size, CDR3 DNA, CDR3 protein. D genes are given only for firm matches. Size is omitted from some rows. Given values are once, few, many or a class for expanded clones.

>TRBV5-1|NA|TRBJ2-3|NA
TGCGCCAGCAATGAGGGCCCCACAGATACGCAGTATTTT
CASNEGPTDTQYF
>TRBV27|NA|TRBJ2-3|NA
TGTGCCAGCAGTATAGGTAATACGCAGTATTTT
CASSIGNTQYF
>TRBV5-1|NA|TRBJ2-3|NA
TGCGCCAGCAGCGCGCGAGAGGCGGATACGCAGTATTTT
CASSAREADTQYF
>TRBV30|NA|TRBJ1-5|few
TGTGCCTGGAGTGGGGGCGATCAGCCCCAGCATTTT
CAWSGGDQPQHF
>TRBV28|NA|TRBJ2-2|NA
TGTGCCAGCAGTACCACGAGAGGGGCTTACGTGGGCGGGGAGCTGTTTTTT
CASSTTRGAYVGGELFF
>TRBV7-3|TRBD1|TRBJ2-3|NA
TGTGCCAGCAGCTTAGCAGGGGGTATTAGCACAGATACGCAGTATTTT
CASSLAGGISTDTQYF
>TRBV28|TRBD1|TRBJ2-7|NA
TGTGCCAGCATTAGGACAGGGTCCTACGAGCAGTACTTC
CASIRTGSYEQYF
>TRBV7-2|NA|TRBJ1-1|NA
TGTGCCAGCAGCTTAGTAGCCAGGGAGAACACTGAAGCTTTCTTT
CASSLVARENTEAFF
>TRBV7-3|NA|TRBJ2-6|NA
TGTGCCAGCAGCTTAACCAGCGGAAACTCAGGGAAACCTTTCTCTGGGGCCAACGTCCTGACTTTC
CASSLTSGNSGKPFSGANVLTF
>TRBV11-2|NA|TRBJ2-7|NA
TGTGCCAGCAGCTTATCCGGACTCCAGAGCCTCGAGCAGTACTTC
CASSLSGLQSLEQYF
>TRBV7-6|NA|TRBJ2-7|NA
TGTGCCAGCAGCTTAGCGGCCGGCAACTCCGCGTACGAGCAGTACTTC
CASSLAAGNSAYEQYF
>TRBV19|TRBD2|TRBJ2-3|NA
TGTGCCAGTAGTTACCCTAGCGGGGGATTCACAGATACGCAGTATTTT
CASSYPSGGFTDTQYF
>TRBV7-3|TRBD1|TRBJ2-3|few
TGTGCCAGCAGCTTGCGGCCCAGGACAGGGGGGTCCCCAGATACGCAGTATTTT
CASSLRPRTGGSPDTQYF
>TRBV27|NA|TRBJ2-1|NA
TGTGCCAGCACCGGACTTGGGGATGAGCAGTTCTTC
CASTGLGDEQFF
>TRBV6-2/TRBV6-3|NA|TRBJ2-1|NA
TGTGCCAGCAGTTACATCTCGGGACATAACGATGAGCAGTTCTTC
CASSYISGHNDEQFF
>TRBV10-3|TRBD1|TRBJ2-7|NA
TGTGCCATCACAAGGGACAGGGTGGACGAGCAGTACTTC
CAITRDRVDEQYF